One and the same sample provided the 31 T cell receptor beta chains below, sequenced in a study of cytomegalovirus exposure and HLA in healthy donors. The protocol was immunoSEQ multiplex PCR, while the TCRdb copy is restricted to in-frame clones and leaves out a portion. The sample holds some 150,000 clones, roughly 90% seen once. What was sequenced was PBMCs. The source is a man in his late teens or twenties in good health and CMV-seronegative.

CDR3 loop: CASSWGQLNTEAFF. The CDR3 nucleotides are TGCGCCAGCAGCTGGGGACAGTTGAACACTGAAGCTTTCTTT. The chain is built from TRBV5-1 and TRBJ1-1; 7 nucleotides align to TRBD1. The V segment lost 3 bases and the J segment 0 bases; nucleotides outside the gene matches: 2. The CDR3 runs 14 residues. Germline-derived CDR1 and CDR2 are SGHRS and YFSETQ. The full variable domain, completed using reference TRBV5-1 and TRBJ1-1, is KAGVTQTPRYLIKTRGQQVTLSCSPISGHRSVSWYQQTPGQGLQFLFEYFSETQRNKGNFPGRFSGRQFSNSRSEMNVSTLELGDSALYLCASSWGQLNTEAFFGQGTRLTVV.

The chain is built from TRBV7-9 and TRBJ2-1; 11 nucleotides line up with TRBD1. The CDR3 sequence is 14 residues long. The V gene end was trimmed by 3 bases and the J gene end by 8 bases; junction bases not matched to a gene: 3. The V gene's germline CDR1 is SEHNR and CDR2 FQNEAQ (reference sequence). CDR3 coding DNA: TGTGCCAGCAGCTTCCGGGACAGGGGGTATGAGCAGTTCTTC. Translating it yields CASSFRDRGYEQFF.

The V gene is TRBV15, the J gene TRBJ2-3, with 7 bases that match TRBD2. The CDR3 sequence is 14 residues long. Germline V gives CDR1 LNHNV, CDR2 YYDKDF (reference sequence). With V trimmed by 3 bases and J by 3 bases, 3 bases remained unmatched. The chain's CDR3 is CATSRSGTTDTQYF. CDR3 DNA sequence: TGTGCCACCAGCAGGAGCGGGACTACAGATACGCAGTATTTT.

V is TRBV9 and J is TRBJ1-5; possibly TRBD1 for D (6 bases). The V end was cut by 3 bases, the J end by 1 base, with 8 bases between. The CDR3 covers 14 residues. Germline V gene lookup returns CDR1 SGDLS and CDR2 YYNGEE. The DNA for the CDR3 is TGTGCCAGCAGCGCCCAGGGGAGCAATCAGCCCCAGCATTTT. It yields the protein CASSAQGSNQPQHF.

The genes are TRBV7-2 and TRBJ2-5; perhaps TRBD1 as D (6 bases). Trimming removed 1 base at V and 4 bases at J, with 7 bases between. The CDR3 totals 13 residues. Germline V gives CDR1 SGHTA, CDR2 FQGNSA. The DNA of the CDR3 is TGTGCCAGCAGCTTAGTCAGGGGAGAGACCCAGTACTTC. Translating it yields CASSLVRGETQYF.

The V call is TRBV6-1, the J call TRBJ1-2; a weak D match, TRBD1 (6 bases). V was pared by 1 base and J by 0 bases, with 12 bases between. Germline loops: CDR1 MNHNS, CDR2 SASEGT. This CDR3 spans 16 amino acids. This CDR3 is CASSEDQGQPNYGYTF. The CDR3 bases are TGTGCCAGCAGTGAAGATCAGGGGCAACCTAACTATGGCTACACCTTC.

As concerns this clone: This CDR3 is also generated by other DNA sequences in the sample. This CDR3 reads CASSVGQGAGEKLFF. CDR3 sequence (DNA): TGTGCCAGCAGCGTAGGACAGGGGGCGGGGGAAAAACTGTTTTTT. The chain employs TRBV9 and TRBJ1-4, with 10 positions matching TRBD1. This CDR3 is 15 amino acids long. J lost 8 bases, V lost 0 bases, and 4 bases had no gene match. Germline V gives CDR1 SGDLS, CDR2 YYNGEE. Filled out from reference TRBV9 and TRBJ1-4, the complete variable domain reads DSGVTQTPKHLITATGQRVTLRCSPRSGDLSVYWYQQSLDQGLQFLIQYYNGEERAKGNILERFSAQQFPDLHSELNLSSLELGDSALYFCASSVGQGAGEKLFFGSGTQLSVL.

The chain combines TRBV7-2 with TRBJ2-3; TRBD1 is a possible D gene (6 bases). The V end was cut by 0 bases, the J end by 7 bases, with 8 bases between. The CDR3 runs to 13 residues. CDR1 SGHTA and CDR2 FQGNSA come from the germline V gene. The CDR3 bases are TGTGCCAGCAGCTTAGCGGGGGCCTATACGCAGTATTTT. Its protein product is CASSLAGAYTQYF.

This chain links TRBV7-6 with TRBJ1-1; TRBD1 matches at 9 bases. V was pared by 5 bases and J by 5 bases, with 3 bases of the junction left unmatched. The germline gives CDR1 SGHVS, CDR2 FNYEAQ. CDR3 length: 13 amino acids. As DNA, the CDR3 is TGTGCCAGCAGCCAGGGACAGGGAACTGAAGCTTTCTTT. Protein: CASSQGQGTEAFF.

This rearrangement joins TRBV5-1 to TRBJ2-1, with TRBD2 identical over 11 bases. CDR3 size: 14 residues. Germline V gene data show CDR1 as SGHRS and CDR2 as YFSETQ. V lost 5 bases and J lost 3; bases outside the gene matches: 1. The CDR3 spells CASRGTSGYNEQFF. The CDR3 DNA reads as TGCGCCAGCAGGGGGACTAGCGGCTACAATGAGCAGTTCTTC.

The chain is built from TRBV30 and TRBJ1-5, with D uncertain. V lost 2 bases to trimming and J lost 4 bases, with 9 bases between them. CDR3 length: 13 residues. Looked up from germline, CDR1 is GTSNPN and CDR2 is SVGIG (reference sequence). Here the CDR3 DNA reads TGTGCCTGGAGTTGGGAGGGAAATCAGCCCCAGCATTTT. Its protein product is CAWSWEGNQPQHF.

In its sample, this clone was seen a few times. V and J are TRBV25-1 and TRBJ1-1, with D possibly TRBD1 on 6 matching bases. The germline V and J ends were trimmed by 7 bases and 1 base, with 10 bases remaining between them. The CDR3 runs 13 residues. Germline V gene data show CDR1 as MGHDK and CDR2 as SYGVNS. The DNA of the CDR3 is TGTGCCAGCAAGGGACATGCGAACACTGAAGCTTTCTTT. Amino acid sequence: CASKGHANTEAFF.

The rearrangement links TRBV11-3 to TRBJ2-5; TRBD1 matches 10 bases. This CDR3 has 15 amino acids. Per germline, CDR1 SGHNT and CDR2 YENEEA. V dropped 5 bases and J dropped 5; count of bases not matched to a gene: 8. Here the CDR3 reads CASSGRTGGRETQYF. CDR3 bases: TGTGCCAGCAGCGGCCGGACAGGGGGAAGGGAGACCCAGTACTTC.

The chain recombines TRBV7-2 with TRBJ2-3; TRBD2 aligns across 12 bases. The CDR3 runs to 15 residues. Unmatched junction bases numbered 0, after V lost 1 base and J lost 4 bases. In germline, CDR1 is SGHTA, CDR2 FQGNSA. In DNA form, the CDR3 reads TGTGCCAGCAGCTTAGGACTAGCGGGAGCAGATACGCAGTATTTT. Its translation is CASSLGLAGADTQYF.

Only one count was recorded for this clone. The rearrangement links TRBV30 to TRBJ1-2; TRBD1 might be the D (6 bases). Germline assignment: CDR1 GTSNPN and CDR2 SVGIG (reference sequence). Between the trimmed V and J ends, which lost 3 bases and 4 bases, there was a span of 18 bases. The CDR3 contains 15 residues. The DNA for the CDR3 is TGTGCCTGGAGAAGGGGCAGGGGCCTAATCTATGGCTACACCTTC. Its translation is CAWRRGRGLIYGYTF.

The CDR3 region has the DNA TGTGCCAGCAGCATGCTAGCGGGGGGCCTTAACACCGGGGAGCTGTTTTTT. Residues: CASSMLAGGLNTGELFF. V usage is TRBV6-4 and J usage is TRBJ2-2, with 11 bases fitting TRBD2. This CDR3 has 17 amino acids. The junction had 8 bases not matched to a gene; V was cut back by 6 bases and J by 2 bases. Germline CDR1 MRHNA, CDR2 SNTAGT.

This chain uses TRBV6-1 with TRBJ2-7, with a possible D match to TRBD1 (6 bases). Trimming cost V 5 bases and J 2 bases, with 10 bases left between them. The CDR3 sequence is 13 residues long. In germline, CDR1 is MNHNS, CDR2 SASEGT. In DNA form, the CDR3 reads TGTGCCAGCAGTACAGGGTATCCCTACGAGCAGTACGTC. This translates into CASSTGYPYEQYV.

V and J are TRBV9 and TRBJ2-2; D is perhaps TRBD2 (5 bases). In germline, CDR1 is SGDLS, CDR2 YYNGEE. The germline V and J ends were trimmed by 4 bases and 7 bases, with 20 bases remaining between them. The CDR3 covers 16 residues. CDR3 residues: CASSLSLRGLSGELFF. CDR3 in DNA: TGTGCCAGCAGCCTTTCTCTCCGAGGGCTTAGCGGGGAGCTGTTTTTT.

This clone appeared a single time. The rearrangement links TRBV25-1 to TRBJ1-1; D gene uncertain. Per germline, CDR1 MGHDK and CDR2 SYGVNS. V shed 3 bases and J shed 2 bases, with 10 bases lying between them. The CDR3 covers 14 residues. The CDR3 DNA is TGTGCCAGCAGTGACCACACCCCTAACACTGAAGCTTTCTTT. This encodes CASSDHTPNTEAFF.

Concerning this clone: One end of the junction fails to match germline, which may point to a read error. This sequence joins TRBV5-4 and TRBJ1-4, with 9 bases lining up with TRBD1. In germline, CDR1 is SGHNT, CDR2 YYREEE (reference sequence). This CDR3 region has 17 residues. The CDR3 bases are TGTGCCAGCAGTCCTCGCGATTACCGGGACAGGGAAGAAAGACCGATTTTT. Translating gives CASSPRDYRDREERPIF.

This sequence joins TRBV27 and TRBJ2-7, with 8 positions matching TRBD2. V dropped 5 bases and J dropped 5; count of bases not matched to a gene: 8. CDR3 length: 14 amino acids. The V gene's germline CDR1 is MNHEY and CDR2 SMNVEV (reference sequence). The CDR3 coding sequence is TGTGCCAGCAGTACGGGGGGGCCCATACACGAGCAGTACTTC. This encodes CASSTGGPIHEQYF.

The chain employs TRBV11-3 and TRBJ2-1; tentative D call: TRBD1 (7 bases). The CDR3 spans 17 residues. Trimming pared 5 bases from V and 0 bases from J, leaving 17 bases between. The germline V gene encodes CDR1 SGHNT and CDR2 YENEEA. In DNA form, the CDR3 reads TGTGCCAGCAGCCCACCCCGACAGGGAGGCTCCTACAATGAGCAGTTCTTC. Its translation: CASSPPRQGGSYNEQFF.

CDR3 region: CASSARWGRSGYTF. In nucleotides, the CDR3 is TGTGCCAGTAGTGCCCGTTGGGGGCGCTCTGGCTACACCTTC. The chain employs TRBV19 and TRBJ1-2, with D perhaps TRBD1 (6 bases). Deletions cut 5 bases from V and 7 bases from J, with 17 bases between. The CDR3 is made up of 14 amino acids. Germline V gives CDR1 LNHDA, CDR2 SQIVND (reference sequence).

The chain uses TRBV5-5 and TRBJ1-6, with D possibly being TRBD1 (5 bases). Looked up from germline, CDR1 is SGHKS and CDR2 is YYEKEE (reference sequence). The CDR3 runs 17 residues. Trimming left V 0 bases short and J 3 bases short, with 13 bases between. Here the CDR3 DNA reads TGTGCCAGCAGCTTGGCGGGAGGGAGGGGCTATAATTCACCCCTCCACTTT. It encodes CASSLAGGRGYNSPLHF.

The CDR3 reads CASSATSGGRETQYF. CDR3 nucleotide sequence: TGTGCCAGCAGCGCGACTAGCGGGGGGCGAGAGACCCAGTACTTC. The rearrangement links TRBV6-4 to TRBJ2-5, with 13 bases matching TRBD2. Trimming took 6 bases from V and 4 from J; bases not matched to a gene: 5. Germline values: CDR1 MRHNA, CDR2 SNTAGT. The CDR3 loop spans 15 amino acids.

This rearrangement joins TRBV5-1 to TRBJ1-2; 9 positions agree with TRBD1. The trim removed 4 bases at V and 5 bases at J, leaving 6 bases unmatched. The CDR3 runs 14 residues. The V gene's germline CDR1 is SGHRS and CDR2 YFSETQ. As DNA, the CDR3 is TGCGCCAGCAGCGCCGGGACAGGGAGTTATGGCTACACCTTC. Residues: CASSAGTGSYGYTF. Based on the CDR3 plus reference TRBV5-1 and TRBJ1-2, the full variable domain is KAGVTQTPRYLIKTRGQQVTLSCSPISGHRSVSWYQQTPGQGLQFLFEYFSETQRNKGNFPGRFSGRQFSNSRSEMNVSTLELGDSALYLCASSAGTGSYGYTFGSGTRLTVV.

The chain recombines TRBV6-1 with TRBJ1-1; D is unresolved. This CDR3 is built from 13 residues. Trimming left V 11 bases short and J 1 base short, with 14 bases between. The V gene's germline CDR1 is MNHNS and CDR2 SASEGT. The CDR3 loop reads CAGQQHRNTEAFF. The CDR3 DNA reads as TGTGCCGGCCAACAGCACCGGAACACTGAAGCTTTCTTT.

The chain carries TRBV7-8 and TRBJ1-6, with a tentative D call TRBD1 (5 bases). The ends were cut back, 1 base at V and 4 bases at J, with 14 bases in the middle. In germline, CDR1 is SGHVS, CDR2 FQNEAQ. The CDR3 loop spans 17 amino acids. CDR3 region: CASSLEGPETYNSPLHF. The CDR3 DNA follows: TGTGCCAGCAGCTTAGAGGGGCCGGAGACTTATAATTCACCCCTCCACTTT.

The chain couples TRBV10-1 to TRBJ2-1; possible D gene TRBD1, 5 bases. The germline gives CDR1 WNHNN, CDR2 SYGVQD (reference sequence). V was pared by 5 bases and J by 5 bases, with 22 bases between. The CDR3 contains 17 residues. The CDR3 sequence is CASSLVPLTEDNNEQFF. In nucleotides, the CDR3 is TGCGCCAGCAGTCTCGTCCCCTTGACCGAGGACAACAATGAGCAGTTCTTC.

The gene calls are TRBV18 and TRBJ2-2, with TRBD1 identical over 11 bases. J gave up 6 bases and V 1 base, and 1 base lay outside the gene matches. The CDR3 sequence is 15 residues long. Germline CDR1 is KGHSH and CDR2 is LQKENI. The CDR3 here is CASSPRDRGSGELFF. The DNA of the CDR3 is TGTGCCAGCTCACCACGGGACAGGGGGTCCGGGGAGCTGTTTTTT.

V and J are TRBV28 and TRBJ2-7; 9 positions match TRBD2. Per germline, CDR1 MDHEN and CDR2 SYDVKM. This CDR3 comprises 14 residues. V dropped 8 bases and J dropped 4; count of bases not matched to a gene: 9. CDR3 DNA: TGTGCCAGCTCCGGGACTAGCACCTTATACGAGCAGTACGTC. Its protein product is CASSGTSTLYEQYV.